This T cell receptor beta chain was captured in a study of T cell repertoires in cytomegalovirus infection. Broader study findings: Dominant in the ex vivo response were TCR beta clonotypes restricted by HLA-C and specific for CMV.

One entry per CDR3 protein, called by TCRdb with MiXCR from the reads. The profile shows some 560,000 distinct CDR3 sequences, 40% of them singletons. In this sample, this clonotype turned up a few times. The antigen is undetermined. Germline CDR1 reads LGHNA; CDR2 reads YNFKEQ. The ends lost 1 base at V and 2 bases at J; junction bases unmatched: 10. This CDR3 comprises 18 residues. This specimen consisted of cultured PBMCs, obtained from culture after CMV antigen stimulation. The clonotype comes from a human donor in good health (CMV status not recorded). Some clones in this sample may be carry-over from other donors' samples. The chain links TRBV4-2 to TRBJ2-1; 8 bases agree with TRBD2. The CDR3 DNA sequence: TGTGCCAGCAGCCAAGTCGGGGGGGGCTTTCCAACCTACAATGAGCAGTTCTTC. This codes for CASSQVGGGFPTYNEQFF.